This T cell receptor (beta chain) was captured by sequencing in a study of cytomegalovirus exposure and HLA in healthy donors. The study, taken as a whole, reports: Analyses of presence/absence relied on an assumption of roughly uniform sequencing depth across donors.

CDR3 length: 17 amino acids. Germline loops: CDR1 MGHRA, CDR2 YSYEKL. V shed 1 base, J shed 0 bases, and the junction held 8 bases outside the gene matches. This PCR relied on a set of 60 Vbeta primers and 13 Jbeta primers. Only in-frame clones appear in the TCRdb table, and some are missing; sequencing was by immunoSEQ multiplex PCR. This sample yields 120,000 or so clones, of which about 83% are seen a single time; more than 3.5% belongs to the top ten. Comments on this clone: Its antigen is currently unknown.

The J gene is TRBJ2-7, the V gene TRBV4-1; the match to TRBD2 covers 8 bases. The specimen sequenced was PBMCs. This TCR came from a woman aged 40-49 years in good health and CMV-seropositive. The CDR3 sequence: CASSQVRGGQTSYEQYF. The CDR3 coding sequence is TGCGCCAGCAGCCAAGTTCGCGGGGGGCAAACCTCCTACGAGCAGTACTTC.